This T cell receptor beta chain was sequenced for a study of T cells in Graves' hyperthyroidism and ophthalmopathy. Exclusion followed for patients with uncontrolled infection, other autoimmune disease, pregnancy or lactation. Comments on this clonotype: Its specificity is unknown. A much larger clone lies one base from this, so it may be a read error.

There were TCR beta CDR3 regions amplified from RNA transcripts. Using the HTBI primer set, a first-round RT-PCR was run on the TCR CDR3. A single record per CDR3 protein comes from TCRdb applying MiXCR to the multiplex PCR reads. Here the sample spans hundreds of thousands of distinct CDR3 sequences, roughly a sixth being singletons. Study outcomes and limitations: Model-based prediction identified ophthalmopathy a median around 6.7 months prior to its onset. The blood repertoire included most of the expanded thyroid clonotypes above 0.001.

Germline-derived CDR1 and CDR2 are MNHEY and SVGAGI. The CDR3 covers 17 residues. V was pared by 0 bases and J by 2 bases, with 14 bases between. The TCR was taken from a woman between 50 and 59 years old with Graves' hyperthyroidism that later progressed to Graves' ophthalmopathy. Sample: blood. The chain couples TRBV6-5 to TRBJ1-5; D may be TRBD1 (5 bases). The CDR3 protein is CASSYSGRGKGNQPQHF. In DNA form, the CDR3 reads TGTGCCAGCAGTTACTCGGGGCGGGGTAAGGGCAATCAGCCCCAGCATTTT.